This T cell receptor beta chain was identified during a study of cytomegalovirus exposure and HLA in healthy donors. This CDR3 spans 18 amino acids. Germline V gene lookup returns CDR1 LNHNV and CDR2 YYDKDF (reference sequence). V shed 3 bases, J shed 0 bases, and the junction held 8 bases outside the gene matches. For this clone: Its specificity is not known. Within the sample, other DNA sequences also encode this same CDR3.

In the PCR, 60 Vbeta and 13 Jbeta primers were used. Method: immunoSEQ multiplex PCR; TCRdb's copy keeps in-frame clones and lacks some. The sample contains approximately 99,000 clones, roughly four fifths of which appear only once. Study results and caveats: The listing of 150 or so TCR beta chains classed them as cytomegalovirus-associated. Rare TCR sequences dominated, though some public TCRs recurred in many donors. When presence/absence was analysed, sequencing depth was taken to be roughly uniform across donors.

The sequencing sample was made of PBMCs. The chain has TRBV15 and TRBJ2-6; 7 nucleotides agree with TRBD2. This TCR was recovered from a man aged 35-49 years in good health and CMV-seropositive. Here the CDR3 DNA reads TGTGCCACCAGCAGGGTTCCAGCGGGGCCCTCTGGGGCCAACGTCCTGACTTTC. This sequence encodes CATSRVPAGPSGANVLTF.